The 31 T cell receptor beta chains in this list originate from one sample, sequenced in a study of PD-L1 blockade in urothelial cancer. TCRdb keeps only in-frame clones here, not all; method: immunoSEQ multiplex PCR. The sample contains 40,000 to 45,000 clones, 83% of which appear only once. Time point noted: peripheral blood 6 weeks after treatment start. The source was PBMCs, collected around atezolizumab (anti-PD-L1) treatment. These receptors were taken from a man in his sixties with urothelial cancer.

The rearrangement joins TRBV28 to TRBJ2-7, with D maybe TRBD1 (5 bases). CDR3 length: 13 residues. Germline V lookup: CDR1 MDHEN, CDR2 SYDVKM. Trimming removed 1 base at V and 9 bases at J, with 13 bases between. CDR3 in amino acids: CASSLSRESRQYF. As DNA, the CDR3 is TGTGCCAGCAGTTTATCCAGGGAATCTCGGCAGTACTTC.

In this sample, this clone turned up a few times. The J gene is TRBJ2-3, the V gene TRBV5-4, with D possibly TRBD2 on 7 matching bases. Trimming stripped 4 bases from V and 6 bases from J, with 15 bases between. The CDR3 is 14 residues long. Germline-derived CDR1 and CDR2 are SGHNT and YYREEE (reference sequence). Here the CDR3 DNA reads TGTGCCAGCAGCGGGGGAGGGGGGCGCGATACGCAGTATTTT. Translation gives CASSGGGGRDTQYF. Supplemented by reference TRBV5-4 and TRBJ2-3, the full variable domain reads ETGVTQSPTHLIKTRGQQVTLRCSSQSGHNTVSWYQQALGQGPQFIFQYYREEENGRGNFPPRFSGLQFPNYSSELNVNALELDDSALYLCASSGGGGRDTQYFGPGTRLTVL.

The gene calls are TRBV7-3 and TRBJ1-1; D might be TRBD1 (6 bases). The germline V and J ends were trimmed by 5 bases and 2 bases, with 12 bases remaining between them. The CDR3 covers 14 residues. From germline, CDR1 is SGHTA and CDR2 FQGTGA. The CDR3 DNA is TGTGCCAGCAGCCCCGGACAGACAAACACTGAAGCTTTCTTT. This codes for CASSPGQTNTEAFF.

The chain links TRBV6-4 to TRBJ2-7; no clear D gene. Trimming cost V 4 bases and J 3 bases, with 13 bases left between them. The germline CDR1 and CDR2 sequences are MRHNA and SNTAGT. The CDR3 runs 14 residues. DNA of the CDR3: TGTGCCAGCAGTGTCACCAAGCATGGCTACGAGCAGTACTTC. It yields the protein CASSVTKHGYEQYF.

This clone showed up just a few times. The genes are TRBV13 and TRBJ2-3, with TRBD2 matching 9 bases. With V trimmed by 6 bases and J by 1 base, 8 bases remained unmatched. The CDR3 sequence is 16 residues long. CDR1 is PRHDT and CDR2 is FYEKMQ in the germline V gene (reference sequence). The CDR3 is CASRLRGTSRTDTQYF. Here the CDR3 DNA reads TGTGCCAGCAGACTCCGTGGGACTAGCCGCACAGATACGCAGTATTTT.

The chain employs TRBV6-1 and TRBJ1-1; 12 positions agree with TRBD1. Germline CDR1 reads MNHNS; CDR2 reads SASEGT. V was clipped by 2 bases and J by 0 bases; unmatched bases: 4. The CDR3 runs 17 residues. CDR3 protein: CASSELGTGGLNTEAFF. For the CDR3, the DNA is TGTGCCAGCAGTGAATTAGGGACAGGGGGCCTGAACACTGAAGCTTTCTTT.

The V gene is TRBV30, the J gene TRBJ1-5; D possibly corresponds to TRBD1 (6 bases). The CDR3 has 17 amino acids. Germline CDR1 and CDR2: GTSNPN and SVGIG (reference sequence). Trimming took off 4 bases at V and 4 bases at J, with 23 bases between the two ends. The CDR3 DNA reads TGTGCCTGGAATCTCGGGGGGGCAGGAGACGGAAATCAGCCCCAGCATTTT. Its protein is CAWNLGGAGDGNQPQHF.

The chain carries TRBV5-1 and TRBJ2-7, with 12 bases identical to TRBD2. The junction had 3 bases not matched to a gene; V was cut back by 4 bases and J by 4 bases. CDR3 length: 14 residues. The V gene's germline CDR1 is SGHRS and CDR2 YFSETQ. The CDR3 sequence: CASSPGLAGYEQYF. In nucleotides, the CDR3 is TGCGCCAGCAGCCCCGGACTAGCGGGGTACGAGCAGTACTTC.

The chain recombines TRBV27 with TRBJ2-1; possible D gene TRBD1, 5 bases. There are 17 residues in the CDR3. The germline V and J ends were trimmed by 4 bases and 4 bases, with 20 bases remaining between them. Germline assignment: CDR1 MNHEY and CDR2 SMNVEV (reference sequence). CDR3 residues: CASSSYSLRGQYNEQFF. CDR3 coding DNA: TGTGCCAGCAGTTCCTACTCGCTTAGGGGCCAATACAATGAGCAGTTCTTC.

V usage is TRBV11-2 and J usage is TRBJ2-3; 8 nucleotides agree with TRBD2. The CDR3 has 14 amino acids. Germline assignment: CDR1 SGHAT and CDR2 FQNNGV. The J segment lost 5 bases and the V segment lost 8 bases, leaving 9 bases of the junction unmatched. The CDR3 loop is CASRHGLAGDTQYF. The DNA for the CDR3 is TGTGCCAGCCGCCACGGACTAGCTGGAGATACGCAGTATTTT.

The rearrangement uses TRBV7-8 and TRBJ1-4; 7 bases map to TRBD1. The CDR3 spans 14 residues. Per germline, CDR1 SGHVS and CDR2 FQNEAQ. Trimming cost V 5 bases and J 7 bases; bases outside gene matches: 7. The CDR3 DNA reads TGTGCCAGCAGCCGGGACAGTCTTAGTGAAAAACTGTTTTTT. It specifies CASSRDSLSEKLFF.

This sequence joins TRBV5-5 and TRBJ2-2, with TRBD1 matching 7 bases. Germline V gene data show CDR1 as SGHKS and CDR2 as YYEKEE (reference sequence). J lost 2 bases, V lost 3 bases, and 7 bases had no gene match. CDR3 length equals 16 residues. CDR3 residues: CASSYWTGYNTGELFF. In nucleotides, the CDR3 is TGTGCCAGCAGCTACTGGACAGGATATAACACCGGGGAGCTGTTTTTT.

J is TRBJ1-2 and V is TRBV27; 8 nucleotides align to TRBD1. V lost 4 bases to trimming and J lost 6 bases; unmatched junction nucleotides: 7. This CDR3 has 14 residues. The V gene's germline CDR1 is MNHEY and CDR2 SMNVEV (reference sequence). For the CDR3, the DNA is TGTGCCAGCAGTTCACGGACAGGGTCTAATGGCTACACCTTC. Translation: CASSSRTGSNGYTF.

The gene calls are TRBV5-1 and TRBJ2-1, with 7 bases fitting TRBD1. J gave up 3 bases and V 0 bases, and 3 bases lay outside the gene matches. Germline V gene data show CDR1 as SGHRS and CDR2 as YFSETQ. This CDR3 spans 15 amino acids. CDR3 in amino acids: CASSLGTGYYNEQFF. Written as DNA, the CDR3 is TGCGCCAGCAGCTTGGGGACAGGCTACTACAATGAGCAGTTCTTC.

This clone was seen once. The gene calls are TRBV9 and TRBJ2-7, with 10 positions matching TRBD1. V gave up 5 bases and J gave up 4 bases; unmatched junction bases: 9. Germline CDR1 SGDLS, CDR2 YYNGEE. There are 15 residues in the CDR3. The CDR3 bases are TGTGCCAGCAGTCCAGATGGGACAGGGGCATACGAGCAGTACTTC. Translating gives CASSPDGTGAYEQYF.

DNA for the CDR3: TGTGCCAGCAGTTCCGATACAGGGATCAATTCACCCCTCCACTTT. Encoded protein: CASSSDTGINSPLHF. The genes are TRBV6-1 and TRBJ1-6; D might be TRBD1 (6 bases). This CDR3 is built from 15 residues. CDR1 MNHNS and CDR2 SASEGT come from the germline V gene. Trimming removed 5 bases at V and 7 bases at J, with 15 bases between.

The chain is built from TRBV4-2 and TRBJ2-3; 13 positions agree with TRBD2. CDR3 length: 17 residues. Losses at the gene ends were 3 bases for V and 6 bases for J; bases not matched to a gene: 9. Looked up from germline, CDR1 is LGHNA and CDR2 is YNFKEQ. CDR3 DNA: TGTGCCAGCAGCCACTCCGGGACTAGCGGGGAACAGGATACGCAGTATTTT. Translated: CASSHSGTSGEQDTQYF.

This clone has just one count. The chain uses TRBV15 and TRBJ2-7; a possible D gene is TRBD2 (5 bases). Trimming took off 1 base at V and 0 bases at J, with 13 bases between the two ends. The CDR3 consists of 16 residues. Germline CDR1 LNHNV, CDR2 YYDKDF (reference sequence). In nucleotides, the CDR3 is TGTGCCACCAGCAGAGCAGTTCGGAGGAACTCCTACGAGCAGTACTTC. Amino acids: CATSRAVRRNSYEQYF.

V usage is TRBV5-5 and J usage is TRBJ2-2; D may be TRBD2 (5 bases). Trimming removed 0 bases from V and 7 bases from J, with 13 bases in between. The germline V gene has CDR1 SGHKS and CDR2 YYEKEE (reference sequence). The CDR3 consists of 15 residues. The CDR3 loop is CASSLAASWNGELFF. In DNA, the CDR3 is TGTGCCAGCAGCTTGGCGGCTAGCTGGAACGGGGAGCTGTTTTTT.

This chain connects TRBV19 to TRBJ1-1; 8 positions match TRBD1. V was clipped by 3 bases and J by 3 bases; unmatched bases: 9. CDR3 size: 16 residues. Germline loops: CDR1 LNHDA, CDR2 SQIVND (reference sequence). CDR3 loop: CASSIRAGGAYTEAFF. The CDR3 region has the DNA TGTGCCAGTAGTATTAGGGCAGGGGGCGCGTACACTGAAGCTTTCTTT.

In nucleotides, the CDR3 is TGTGCCAGCAGCTTAGTCGGAGGAGATACGCAGTATTTT. Encoded protein: CASSLVGGDTQYF. The chain couples TRBV7-3 to TRBJ2-3; D is perhaps TRBD2 (5 bases). CDR1 is SGHTA and CDR2 is FQGTGA in the germline V gene. V was pared by 2 bases and J by 5 bases, with 8 bases between. The length of the CDR3 is 13 residues.

The V gene is TRBV7-2, the J gene TRBJ2-7, with D unclear. The CDR3 sequence is 13 residues long. V dropped 2 bases and J dropped 3 bases, with 8 bases sitting between them. Germline loops: CDR1 SGHTA, CDR2 FQGNSA. CDR3 in amino acids: CASSLNNGYEQYF. Here the CDR3 DNA reads TGTGCCAGCAGCTTAAATAACGGCTACGAGCAGTACTTC.

V gene TRBV7-2 combines with J gene TRBJ1-2; D might be TRBD1 (5 bases). This CDR3 spans 16 amino acids. Germline loops: CDR1 SGHTA, CDR2 FQGNSA. Trimming removed 1 base from V and 8 bases from J, with 20 bases in between. CDR3 nucleotides: TGTGCCAGCAGCTTAGGGAAGACGGGGGTAACGGGAGGCTACACCTTC. It translates to CASSLGKTGVTGGYTF.

This clone was picked up one time. This sequence joins TRBV5-4 and TRBJ2-5; 9 positions match TRBD1. CDR1 is SGHNT, CDR2 YYREEE, per germline (reference sequence). The CDR3 is 16 residues long. V lost 0 bases to trimming and J lost 2 bases; unmatched junction nucleotides: 5. DNA for the CDR3: TGTGCCAGCAGCTTGGATCTGGGACAGGGACAAGAGACCCAGTACTTC. Protein sequence: CASSLDLGQGQETQYF.

The rearrangement uses TRBV11-2 and TRBJ2-1; 9 bases map to TRBD2. After removal of 0 bases from V and 3 bases from J, the junction contained 3 bases not matched to a gene. The CDR3 totals 16 residues. Looked up from germline, CDR1 is SGHAT and CDR2 is FQNNGV. CDR3 bases: TGTGCCAGCAGCTTAGATCTAGCGGGGAACTACAATGAGCAGTTCTTC. Translated: CASSLDLAGNYNEQFF.

V gene TRBV30 combines with J gene TRBJ1-6; D is ambiguous. CDR3 length equals 16 residues. V lost 1 base, J lost 2 bases, and 12 bases lay in between. Germline CDR1 GTSNPN, CDR2 SVGIG (reference sequence). The CDR3 protein is CAWSGPAGTYNSPLHF. The CDR3 DNA reads TGTGCCTGGAGTGGCCCAGCGGGGACCTATAATTCACCCCTCCACTTT.

V gene TRBV9 combines with J gene TRBJ2-1; 9 positions agree with TRBD2. The CDR3 has 15 residues. The J segment lost 5 bases and the V segment lost 0 bases, leaving 3 bases of the junction unmatched. Per germline, CDR1 SGDLS and CDR2 YYNGEE. CDR3 amino acids: CASSVAPSGDNEQFF. The DNA of the CDR3 is TGTGCCAGCAGCGTAGCGCCTAGCGGGGACAATGAGCAGTTCTTC.

This chain links TRBV7-8 with TRBJ2-7, with 7 bases lining up with TRBD2. The CDR3 loop spans 14 amino acids. Germline V lookup: CDR1 SGHVS, CDR2 FQNEAQ. The V and J ends lost 5 bases and 6 bases, in that order; junction bases with no gene match: 10. CDR3 in DNA: TGTGCCAGCAGCCCCACCACAGCGGGGAGCGAGCAGTACTTC. This gives the protein CASSPTTAGSEQYF.

The V call is TRBV7-6, the J call TRBJ2-1; D may be TRBD2 (6 bases). Germline V lookup: CDR1 SGHVS, CDR2 FNYEAQ. The CDR3 consists of 15 residues. The V end was cut by 1 base, the J end by 5 bases, with 12 bases between. CDR3 bases: TGTGCCAGCAGCTTAGAGTGGGGACTTAACAATGAGCAGTTCTTC. Amino acids: CASSLEWGLNNEQFF.

CDR3 coding DNA: TGTGCCAGCAGCTTGGGACACAACAAGAACACTGAAGCTTTCTTT. This gives the protein CASSLGHNKNTEAFF. The chain has TRBV5-8 and TRBJ1-1, with unresolved D. The V and J ends lost 0 bases and 1 base respectively, with 10 bases between them. Per germline, CDR1 SGHTS and CDR2 YDEGEE. This CDR3 is built from 15 residues.

This clone was detected only a few times. The chain joins TRBV11-1 to TRBJ2-1; 9 nucleotides line up with TRBD1. The CDR3 consists of 14 residues. From germline, CDR1 is SGHAT and CDR2 FQDESV (reference sequence). V lost 5 bases to trimming and J lost 7 bases; unmatched junction nucleotides: 6. CDR3 in DNA: TGTGCCAGCAGCCGGACAGGGGCCCGGAATGAGCAGTTCTTC. Amino acid sequence: CASSRTGARNEQFF.